This T cell receptor beta chain was profiled in a study of blood T cell repertoires in COVID-19. As for the study in general: T cells, B-cell-depleted T cells, or PBMCs provided the cDNA or gDNA that served as material.

Libraries were prepared by immunoSEQ multiplex PCR; TCRdb keeps only in-frame clonotypes and omits some of them. The table lists approximately 30,000 clones, 93% of them singletons. What was sequenced was peripheral blood. The TCR originated in a human donor in a cohort sampled during active COVID-19.

The CDR3 reads CASSQGFSTRLDELNNEQFF. In nucleotides, the CDR3 is TGTGCCAGCAGCCAAGGTTTCTCAACCCGACTAGACGAATTAAACAATGAGCAGTTCTTC. This rearrangement joins TRBV3-1 (or the pseudogene TRBV3-2) to TRBJ2-1, with D tentatively TRBD2 (6 bases). The V end was cut by 1 base, the J end by 5 bases, with 27 bases between. This CDR3 has 20 amino acids. The V gene's germline CDR1 is LGHDT and CDR2 YNNKEL (reference sequence).